A single sample gave rise to the 8 T cell receptor beta chains below, sequenced in a study of CD4 T cells in relation to SARS-CoV-2 and coronaviruses (dated by TCRdb to the early 2020s). The method behind the library was the immunoSEQ multiplex PCR assay. The source is immuneACCESS, and TCRdb retained only in-frame sequences with V and J called. Part of the clones is not carried over; for the studies checked, unresolved V genes explain less than half of this, and the remainder is unexplained. Across this sample there are 16,000 or so clones, with 65% to 85% seen only once. The top ten constitute roughly two fifths of the sample. CD4+ T cells from unexposed donors were collected before the COVID-19 pandemic (2011-2018). The EasySep CD4+ T cell isolation kit was used to isolate CD4+ T cells once the cultures had run for roughly 9 days. These receptors' targets are unknown. The sequenced sample consisted of CD4+ T cells from PBMCs, cultured in vitro. These receptors originate from a human donor in good health.

This clone was recorded a few times. V is TRBV7-3 and J is TRBJ2-5; TRBD2 agrees at 16 bases. The germline V gene has CDR1 SGHTA and CDR2 FQGTGA. The CDR3 is made up of 21 amino acids. Trimming at V came to 1 base and at J to 0 bases, leaving 11 bases not matched to a gene. CDR3 region: CASSLIGVGTSGRGYQETQYF. The CDR3 bases are TGTGCCAGCAGCTTAATTGGAGTCGGGACTAGCGGGAGGGGGTACCAAGAGACCCAGTACTTC.

This clone showed up just a few times. The chain joins TRBV7-6 to TRBJ2-2; D gene uncertain. The CDR3 sequence is 13 residues long. Germline assignment: CDR1 SGHVS and CDR2 FNYEAQ. V was cut by 6 bases and J by 5 bases, with 10 bases left in between. The CDR3 protein is CASSFPQTGELFF. CDR3 nucleotides: TGTGCCAGCAGTTTTCCCCAAACCGGGGAGCTGTTTTTT.

This rearrangement joins TRBV28 to TRBJ2-7, with unresolved D. The V gene lost 3 bases and the J gene lost 3 bases, with 12 bases spanning the gap. Germline loops: CDR1 MDHEN, CDR2 SYDVKM. CDR3 length: 14 residues. The DNA of the CDR3 is TGTGCCAGCAGTTTTTCGGGCCTAATCTACGAGCAGTACTTC. Amino acid sequence: CASSFSGLIYEQYF.

This chain connects TRBV6-5 to TRBJ2-5, with 8 bases lining up with TRBD1. The germline CDR1 and CDR2 sequences are MNHEY and SVGAGI. The trim removed 8 bases at V and 5 bases at J, leaving 4 bases unmatched. This CDR3 spans 12 amino acids. CDR3 protein: CASSGGWETQYF. As DNA, the CDR3 is TGTGCCAGCTCAGGGGGCTGGGAGACCCAGTACTTC.

J is TRBJ2-1 and V is TRBV5-1; TRBD2 aligns across 7 bases. The CDR3 loop spans 15 amino acids. Trimming at V came to 2 bases and at J to 0 bases, leaving 2 bases not matched to a gene. Germline V gene data show CDR1 as SGHRS and CDR2 as YFSETQ. The CDR3 DNA is TGCGCCAGCAGCTTAACTAGCGACTCCTACAATGAGCAGTTCTTC. Protein product: CASSLTSDSYNEQFF.

This clone was picked up one time. This chain joins TRBV5-8 and TRBJ2-7; 7 positions agree with TRBD1. Germline V gives CDR1 SGHTS, CDR2 YDEGEE. This CDR3 region has 15 residues. The V gene end was trimmed by 0 bases and the J gene end by 2 bases; junction bases not matched to a gene: 5. The CDR3 here is CASSLAGQGAYEQYF. The CDR3, as DNA: TGTGCCAGCAGCTTGGCCGGGCAGGGGGCCTACGAGCAGTACTTC. Based on the CDR3 plus reference TRBV5-8 and TRBJ2-7, the full variable domain is EAGVTQSPTHLIKTRGQQATLRCSPISGHTSVYWYQQALGLGLQFLLWYDEGEERNRGNFPPRFSGRQFPNYSSELNVNALELEDSALYLCASSLAGQGAYEQYFGPGTRLTVT.

This sequence joins TRBV2 and TRBJ1-3, with D possibly being TRBD1 (5 bases). V was shortened by 5 bases and J by 2 bases, with 10 bases between the two germline ends. Germline CDR1 and CDR2: SNHLY and FYNNEI. There are 14 residues in the CDR3. The CDR3: CASSPGTAGNTIYF. The CDR3 region has the DNA TGTGCCAGCAGTCCCGGGACCGCTGGAAACACCATATATTTT.

The chain joins TRBV5-4 to TRBJ2-7; 7 bases match TRBD2. Trimming took 4 bases from V and 4 from J; bases not matched to a gene: 8. This CDR3 is 14 amino acids long. Germline V gene data show CDR1 as SGHNT and CDR2 as YYREEE (reference sequence). Here the CDR3 reads CASSTGGTGYEQYF. Written as DNA, the CDR3 is TGTGCCAGCAGCACGGGAGGTACCGGGTACGAGCAGTACTTC. The whole variable domain, filled in from reference TRBV5-4 and TRBJ2-7, reads ETGVTQSPTHLIKTRGQQVTLRCSSQSGHNTVSWYQQALGQGPQFIFQYYREEENGRGNFPPRFSGLQFPNYSSELNVNALELDDSALYLCASSTGGTGYEQYFGPGTRLTVT.